These 10 T cell receptor beta chains originate from one sample sequenced in a study of cytomegalovirus exposure and HLA in healthy donors. The PCR employed 60 Vbeta primers together with 13 Jbeta primers. TCRdb's copy holds only in-frame clones and misses some; the assay was immunoSEQ multiplex PCR. The table has 200,000 to 250,000 clones, about 89% seen once; the top ten hold roughly 1%. Sample: PBMCs. These receptors were obtained from a woman between 18 and 30 years old in good health and CMV-seronegative.

The chain couples TRBV2 to TRBJ2-7; 10 bases are a match to TRBD2. The CDR3 is 15 amino acids. Germline V lookup: CDR1 SNHLY, CDR2 FYNNEI. V gave up 6 bases and J gave up 2 bases; unmatched junction bases: 7. CDR3 coding DNA: TGTGCCAGCAGCTCAACTAGCGGGGCAACCTACGAGCAGTACTTC. This gives the protein CASSSTSGATYEQYF. The complete variable domain, with remaining parts taken from reference TRBV2 and TRBJ2-7, reads EPEVTQTPSHQVTQMGQEVILRCVPISNHLYFYWYRQILGQKVEFLVSFYNNEISEKSEIFDDQFSVERPDGSNFTLKIRSTKLEDSAMYFCASSSTSGATYEQYFGPGTRLTVT.

This sequence joins TRBV6-5 and TRBJ1-4, with D possibly being TRBD1 (5 bases). Germline assignment: CDR1 MNHEY and CDR2 SVGAGI. The V and J ends lost 2 bases and 10 bases respectively, with 14 bases between them. This CDR3 comprises 14 residues. The CDR3 DNA is TGTGCCAGCAGTTACGTCGCCAGGGAGGGAAAACTGTTTTTT. Its translation is CASSYVAREGKLFF.

The gene calls are TRBV7-2 and TRBJ2-2; D is possibly TRBD1 (5 bases). The CDR3 loop spans 16 amino acids. The germline V gene has CDR1 SGHTA and CDR2 FQGNSA. Trimming removed 2 bases at V and 0 bases at J, with 10 bases between. The CDR3 coding sequence is TGTGCCAGCAGCTTACAGGGCGGTACGAACACCGGGGAGCTGTTTTTT. As protein: CASSLQGGTNTGELFF.

The chain couples TRBV29-1 to TRBJ1-4; unclear D gene. The CDR3 has 11 residues. Trimming stripped 5 bases from V and 4 bases from J, with 5 bases between. The germline CDR1 and CDR2 sequences are SQVTM and ANQGSEA. The CDR3 reads CSVMYNEKLFF. The CDR3 bases are TGCAGCGTTATGTATAATGAAAAACTGTTTTTT. Full variable domain (remainder filled in from reference TRBV29-1 and TRBJ1-4): SAVISQKPSRDICQRGTSLTIQCQVDSQVTMMFWYRQQPGQSLTLIATANQGSEATYESGFVIDKFPISRPNLTFSTLTVSNMSPEDSSIYLCSVMYNEKLFFGSGTQLSVL.

This rearrangement joins TRBV18 to TRBJ2-3; the D gene is possibly TRBD2 (6 bases). The CDR3 totals 13 residues. The germline gives CDR1 KGHSH, CDR2 LQKENI. V lost 5 bases to trimming and J lost 6 bases, with 12 bases between them. CDR3 loop: CASSRAGPDTQYF. The CDR3 DNA follows: TGTGCCAGCTCAAGGGCGGGGCCCGATACGCAGTATTTT.

The CDR3 region is CASSLGGTGLAKNIQYF. CDR3 sequence (DNA): TGCGCCAGCAGCTTGGGGGGAACGGGACTAGCCAAAAACATTCAGTACTTC. This chain links TRBV5-1 with TRBJ2-4; the D gene is possibly TRBD2 (6 bases). The CDR3 has 17 residues. Germline V CDR1 and CDR2: SGHRS, YFSETQ. The ends were cut back, 0 bases at V and 0 bases at J, with 13 bases in the middle.

V is TRBV4-3 and J is TRBJ1-3, with TRBD1 as a possible D gene (6 bases). This CDR3 spans 15 amino acids. V lost 3 bases and J lost 0, with 9 bases in between. CDR1 LGHNA and CDR2 YSLEER come from the germline V gene. The CDR3 is CASSQGQSSGNTIYF. CDR3 nucleotides: TGCGCCAGCAGCCAGGGACAAAGCTCTGGAAACACCATATATTTT.

The chain links TRBV5-4 to TRBJ2-7; 7 bases are a match to TRBD2. The CDR3 totals 13 residues. Germline V CDR1 and CDR2: SGHNT, YYREEE (reference sequence). V shed 4 bases, J shed 4 bases, and the junction held 5 bases outside the gene matches. CDR3 coding DNA: TGTGCCAGCAGCATGGGGGGGGGTTACGAGCAGTACTTC. It specifies CASSMGGGYEQYF.

The chain has TRBV4-1 and TRBJ1-6; TRBD1 might be the D (5 bases). Trimming removed 1 base from V and 7 bases from J, with 5 bases in between. The CDR3 has 13 amino acids. Per the germline V gene, CDR1 is MGHRA and CDR2 is YSYEKL. CDR3 nucleotide sequence: TGCGCCAGCAGCCAAGGGGGCAATTCACCCCTCCACTTT. Protein product: CASSQGGNSPLHF.

This clone was seen just once. This CDR3 reads CASSPGTHSNQPQHF. In DNA, the CDR3 is TGCGCCAGCAGCCCCGGGACACATAGCAATCAGCCCCAGCATTTT. The rearrangement uses TRBV5-1 and TRBJ1-5; a possible D gene is TRBD1 (6 bases). Trimming left V 4 bases short and J 0 bases short, with 11 bases between. Germline V gives CDR1 SGHRS, CDR2 YFSETQ. The CDR3 is 15 amino acids.